Given below is one T cell receptor (beta chain) in context. Its target is unknown. The data derive from a study of T cell responses to AZD1222 COVID-19 vaccine. Study results and caveats: Only six people who got AZD1222 tested seropositive at baseline. Most donors were white British, females outnumbered males, and clonal diversity was possibly underestimated. A rise in Spike-specific TCR breadth and depth followed two AZD1222 doses. Repertoires were collected only later (after the peak T cell response had occurred).

The CDR3 sequence is 13 residues long. Germline V CDR1 and CDR2: GTSNPN, SVGIG (reference sequence). V was shortened by 4 bases and J by 4 bases, with 13 bases between the two germline ends. Repertoires were generated with immunoSEQ multiplex PCR, while TCRdb's copy carries only in-frame clones and drops some. The sample has about 150,000 clones, around 90% seen once. This chain connects TRBV30 to TRBJ1-2, with D tentatively TRBD1 (5 bases). The source is an adult in good health. The sequencing here drew on peripheral blood, taken on day 0 of AZD1222 vaccination. The CDR3 DNA follows: TGTGCCTGGATGGGGGGGGGATCCTATGGCTACACCTTC. As protein: CAWMGGGSYGYTF.